This is a list of T cell receptor beta chains from one sample in a study of beta chain features in type 1 diabetes. The data were produced by immunoSEQ multiplex PCR, yet TCRdb's version contains in-frame clones alone and is incomplete. This table has 900,000 or so clones, about a sixth appearing once. Sequencing input: naive CD4+ T cells from blood. The receptors stem from a woman under 30 in good health. The CDR3 runs from the conserved cysteine through the conserved F or W. Each record gives: clone size, D gene, V gene, J gene, CDR3 DNA, CDR3 protein. A D gene is named only where the DNA matches it firmly. The size of a clone is reported for some rows only, either as once, few or many, or as a class for expanded clones.

few	TRBD2	TRBV7-8	TRBJ2-1	TGTGCCAGCAGCTACACCGGGACTAGCGGGAATTTCTTC	CASSYTGTSGNFF
few	.	TRBV29-1	TRBJ2-7	TGCAGCGCAACGGGGACTTTCTACGAGCAGTACTTC	CSATGTFYEQYF
few	.	TRBV2	TRBJ2-7	TGTGCCAGCAGTGAAGGGGCTAGCGGCAGGGGTTACGAGCAGTACTTC	CASSEGASGRGYEQYF
few	.	TRBV18	TRBJ2-1	TGTGCCAGCTCACCAGATTTAAACCCTGGGGTCCAGTTCTTC	CASSPDLNPGVQFF
few	.	TRBV7-2	TRBJ2-7	TGTGCCAGCAGCTTATTCCAGGGGCCCGAGCAGTACTTC	CASSLFQGPEQYF
.	.	TRBV7-9	TRBJ1-1	TGTGCCAGCAGCTTAGGGGGTGGTGATGAAGCTTTCTTT	CASSLGGGDEAFF
.	.	TRBV5-1	TRBJ2-3	TGCGCCAGCAGCTTCTGGAGCTCAGATACGCAGTATTTT	CASSFWSSDTQYF
.	.	TRBV18	TRBJ2-7	TGTGCCAGCTCACCTCCTAGCTCCTACGAGCAGTACTTC	CASSPPSSYEQYF
.	TRBD2	TRBV4-2	TRBJ2-1	TGTGCCAGCAGCCAAGAGGTTCGAACTAGCGTCTACAATGAGCAGTTCTTC	CASSQEVRTSVYNEQFF
.	TRBD1	TRBV28	TRBJ1-2	TGTGCCAGCAGCCCCGGACAGGGCTATGGCTACACCTTC	CASSPGQGYGYTF
few	.	TRBV7-2	TRBJ2-1	TGTGCCAGCAGCTTATTAAGGGTGCATGAGCAGTTCTTC	CASSLLRVHEQFF
few	.	TRBV7-8	TRBJ2-2	TGTGCCAGCAGCCTCCGACAGGCCTTTAACACCGGGGAGCTGTTTTTT	CASSLRQAFNTGELFF
few	TRBD1	TRBV5-4	TRBJ1-1	TGTGCCAGCAGCTTGGCCCCCGGACAGGGTGACACTGAAGCTTTCTTT	CASSLAPGQGDTEAFF
.	TRBD2	TRBV11-2	TRBJ2-7	TGTGCCAGCAGCTCCGGACTAGCGGAATCCTACGAGCAGTACTTC	CASSSGLAESYEQYF
.	.	TRBV7-2	TRBJ2-1	TGTGCCAGCAGCCCCCAAGTTTACAATGAGCAGTTCTTC	CASSPQVYNEQFF
few	.	TRBV19	TRBJ1-2	TGTGCCAGTAGTATAGACCTGACTGGCAACTATGGCTACACCTTC	CASSIDLTGNYGYTF
.	.	TRBV11-2	TRBJ2-3	TGTGCCAGCAGCTTAAGTGTTGGCACAGATACGCAGTATTTT	CASSLSVGTDTQYF
.	.	TRBV28	TRBJ2-5	TGTGCCAGCAGGGACAGTACACAAGAGACCCAGTACTTC	CASRDSTQETQYF
.	.	TRBV9	TRBJ1-1	TGTGCCAGCAGCGTACAGGGAGTTAGCGGCACTGAAGCTTTCTTT	CASSVQGVSGTEAFF
few	TRBD1	TRBV18	TRBJ2-5	TGTGCCAGCTCACCGGCTCAGACAGGGTTGGAGACCCAGTACTTC	CASSPAQTGLETQYF
few	TRBD1	TRBV18	TRBJ2-7	TGTGCCAGCTCACATACAGGGGATTCAGCCTACGAGCAGTACTTC	CASSHTGDSAYEQYF
.	.	TRBV5-1	TRBJ2-3	TGCGCCAGCAGCTTGGCCAGGGCAGCTAGCACAGATACGCAGTATTTT	CASSLARAASTDTQYF
.	TRBD2	TRBV7-9	TRBJ2-7	TGTGCCAGCAGCCCAGCGGGAGGCGAGCAGTACTTC	CASSPAGGEQYF
.	.	TRBV7-9	TRBJ2-4	TGTGCCAGCAGCCCCAGAGCGGAAGCCAAAAACATTCAGTACTTC	CASSPRAEAKNIQYF